This TCR beta chain was sequenced for a study of CD8+ T cells in alopecia areata. Study background: A regimen of oral tofacitinib, 5 to 10 mg twice daily, was given to treated patients. Tofacitinib ran for 6 to 18 months before 6 months off drug.

The study, taken as a whole, reports: There were many expanded lesional clones persisting in scalp and blood during tofacitinib. Mice gave a clearer picture of TCR sharing than patients did, possibly for HLA-related reasons.

Stated treatment: oral pan-JAK inhibitor, 5-10 mg twice daily. Germline values: CDR1 SNHLY, CDR2 FYNNEI. The CDR3 loop spans 18 amino acids. Trimming pared 5 bases from V and 0 bases from J, leaving 20 bases between. It was cDNA, reverse transcribed from extracted RNA, that served as the sequencing template. The table came from immunoSEQ multiplex PCR; TCRdb's copy has only in-frame clones and leaves some out. The data show fewer than 250,000 clones, around 60% seen once. A remark on this clone: Its antigen is as yet unknown.

The rearrangement uses TRBV2 and TRBJ1-5, with D maybe TRBD1 (5 bases). Sequenced material: CD4+ T cells sorted from blood, taken at week 4, from a patient treated with tofacitinib. The receptor was derived from a human donor with alopecia areata. The CDR3 bases are TGTGCCAGCAGTCTGGGGGGGACGTCCACGCATAGCAATCAGCCCCAGCATTTT. This encodes CASSLGGTSTHSNQPQHF.